This T cell receptor (beta chain) was sequenced in a study of blood T cell repertoires in COVID-19. Study at large: Acute and convalescent COVID-19 samples came from the United States, Italy and Spain.

TCRdb's copy holds only in-frame clones and misses some; the assay was immunoSEQ multiplex PCR. The data show nearly 70,000 clones, roughly nine tenths seen once. V lost 6 bases, J lost 5 bases, and 19 bases lay in between. Germline CDR1 MNHEY, CDR2 SVGAGI. CDR3 length equals 15 residues. This chain links TRBV6-5 with TRBJ1-2, with a tentative D call TRBD1 (5 bases). The receptor was derived from a man aged 35 to 55 with COVID-19, enrolled during active disease. Sequencing was performed on peripheral blood. The CDR3 DNA follows: TGTGCCAGCAGCTTGGGACTGACCAAATCGTATGGCTACACCTTC. This gives the protein CASSLGLTKSYGYTF.